The 15 T cell receptor beta chains reported below all come from one sample, sequenced in a study of T cell changes during pregnancy in multiple sclerosis. This table comes from immunoSEQ multiplex PCR, and its TCRdb copy is limited to in-frame clones, with some not included. Of tens of thousands of clones listed, approximately 87% are singletons. Sequencing was carried out using peripheral blood from another person, used as feeder cells. All receptors come from a human donor whose cells served as feeder cells for cultures in a pregnancy study.

The rearrangement joins TRBV11-2 to TRBJ1-2; D is unclear. V lost 5 bases and J lost 2, with 18 bases in between. Germline assignment: CDR1 SGHAT and CDR2 FQNNGV. The CDR3 has 16 residues. CDR3 sequence (DNA): TGTGCCAGCAGCCCGACGACCGGGCCGGTCAACTATGGCTACACCTTC. Amino acid sequence: CASSPTTGPVNYGYTF.

V is TRBV5-1 and J is TRBJ2-2; possibly TRBD1 or TRBD2 for D (6 bases each). The CDR3 covers 16 residues. Germline CDR1 reads SGHRS; CDR2 reads YFSETQ. V dropped 1 base and J dropped 2 bases, with 12 bases sitting between them. The CDR3 bases are TGCGCCAGCAGCTTGCGCAAGGGGGGCAACACCGGGGAGCTGTTTTTT. Translation gives CASSLRKGGNTGELFF.

The chain is built from TRBV2 and TRBJ2-1, with 7 bases that match TRBD1. Germline V CDR1 and CDR2: SNHLY, FYNNEI. The CDR3 spans 14 residues. V shed 5 bases and J 9 bases; nucleotides not matched to a gene: 10. DNA of the CDR3: TGTGCCAGCAGTCCCGGGACAGCTAGAGCTGAGCAGTTCTTC. It is translated as CASSPGTARAEQFF.

The chain is built from TRBV7-3 and TRBJ2-3, with 13 bases fitting TRBD2. Per the germline V gene, CDR1 is SGHTA and CDR2 is FQGTGA. Trimming cost V 4 bases and J 4 bases; bases outside gene matches: 8. This CDR3 contains 17 residues. The CDR3: CASSSTGLAGSPDTQYF. The CDR3 DNA sequence: TGTGCCAGCAGCTCAACGGGACTAGCGGGGAGCCCAGATACGCAGTATTTT. The variable domain in full, with the rest retrieved from reference TRBV7-3 and TRBJ2-3, is GAGVSQTPSNKVTEKGKYVELRCDPISGHTALYWYRQSLGQGPEFLIYFQGTGAADDSGLPNDRFFAVRPEGSVSTLKIQRTERGDSAVYLCASSSTGLAGSPDTQYFGPGTRLTVL.

CDR3 sequence (DNA): TGTGCCAGCAGCCTGGGACAGGGGGCTCGTGAGCAGTACTTC. It yields the protein CASSLGQGAREQYF. The chain combines TRBV5-4 with TRBJ2-7, with 12 bases aligning to TRBD1. Unmatched junction bases numbered 6, after V lost 4 bases and J lost 7 bases. Germline CDR1 is SGHNT and CDR2 is YYREEE (reference sequence). There are 14 residues in the CDR3.

The chain couples TRBV2 to TRBJ1-2; tentative D call: TRBD1 (6 bases). Germline V lookup: CDR1 SNHLY, CDR2 FYNNEI. Trimming removed 7 bases at V and 6 bases at J, with 21 bases between. There are 15 residues in the CDR3. CDR3 sequence (DNA): TGTGCCAGCACTACCAGGACAGATGATTTGGATGGCTACACCTTC. Translating it yields CASTTRTDDLDGYTF.

This clone was seen once. This chain links TRBV5-1 with TRBJ2-1, with 9 bases matching TRBD2. The CDR3 is 16 amino acids. Germline values: CDR1 SGHRS, CDR2 YFSETQ. The junction had 6 bases not matched to a gene; V was cut back by 1 base and J by 4 bases. The CDR3 DNA reads as TGCGCCAGCAGCTTGCTGCCTAGCGGGGTTTACAATGAGCAGTTCTTC. Residues: CASSLLPSGVYNEQFF.

The chain couples TRBV6-4 to TRBJ2-7; 11 bases are shared with TRBD2. The CDR3 loop spans 14 amino acids. Per germline, CDR1 MRHNA and CDR2 SNTAGT. J lost 6 bases, V lost 7 bases, and 8 bases had no gene match. The CDR3 region has the DNA TGTGCCAGCATACAGACTAGCGGGAACAGCGAGCAGTACTTC. It specifies CASIQTSGNSEQYF.

This rearrangement joins TRBV27 to TRBJ2-2; D gene uncertain. The length of the CDR3 is 14 residues. V was clipped by 4 bases and J by 1 base, with 7 bases between them. Germline V gene sequence: CDR1 MNHEY, CDR2 SMNVEV (reference sequence). This CDR3 is CASSSPGNTGELFF. Written as DNA, the CDR3 is TGTGCCAGCAGTTCTCCAGGGAACACCGGGGAGCTGTTTTTT.

This sequence joins TRBV25-1 and TRBJ2-1, with D uncertain. CDR3 length: 13 residues. CDR1 is MGHDK, CDR2 SYGVNS, per germline. Deletions cut 0 bases from V and 14 bases from J, with 14 bases between. The CDR3 loop is CASSEYGNRLKFF. The CDR3 nucleotides are TGTGCCAGCAGTGAATATGGCAACCGCCTAAAGTTCTTC.

The chain employs TRBV28 and TRBJ1-5; D is unresolved. Germline V lookup: CDR1 MDHEN, CDR2 SYDVKM. V was pared by 5 bases and J by 5 bases, with 16 bases between. The CDR3 is 15 residues long. The CDR3 region is CASSPPGQTHQPQHF. The CDR3, as DNA: TGTGCCAGCAGTCCGCCGGGCCAAACACATCAGCCCCAGCATTTT.

The rearrangement uses TRBV7-2 and TRBJ1-5; D gene unclear. The CDR3 runs to 12 residues. Trimming pared 5 bases from V and 10 bases from J, leaving 12 bases between. Germline V gene lookup returns CDR1 SGHTA and CDR2 FQGNSA. In DNA form, the CDR3 reads TGTGCCAGCAGCGTCGCAGGCGGCCCCCAGCATTTT. Protein: CASSVAGGPQHF.

The rearrangement links TRBV18 to TRBJ1-1; a weak D match, TRBD1 (5 bases). The germline V and J ends were trimmed by 4 bases and 8 bases, with 11 bases remaining between them. The CDR3 has 12 residues. Germline CDR1 and CDR2: KGHSH and LQKENI. CDR3 in amino acids: CASSQVRGEAFF. CDR3 in DNA: TGTGCCAGCTCACAGGTTCGGGGGGAAGCTTTCTTT.

The chain is built from TRBV19 and TRBJ1-2, with D tentatively TRBD1 (6 bases). The CDR3 totals 15 residues. Germline V lookup: CDR1 LNHDA, CDR2 SQIVND (reference sequence). V was pared by 6 bases and J by 1 base, with 15 bases between. The CDR3: CASSQGGSVNYGYTF. CDR3 coding DNA: TGTGCCAGTAGCCAAGGGGGGAGCGTTAACTATGGCTACACCTTC. Drawing the rest from reference TRBV19 and TRBJ1-2, the complete variable domain is DGGITQSPKYLFRKEGQNVTLSCEQNLNHDAMYWYRQDPGQGLRLIYYSQIVNDFQKGDIAEGYSVSREKKESFPLTVTSAQKNPTAFYLCASSQGGSVNYGYTFGSGTRLTVV.

The genes are TRBV5-4 and TRBJ2-5, with D uncertain. Per the germline V gene, CDR1 is SGHNT and CDR2 is YYREEE (reference sequence). The V end was cut by 0 bases, the J end by 1 base, with 7 bases between. This CDR3 contains 14 residues. The CDR3 region is CASSLGNLQETQYF. The DNA for the CDR3 is TGTGCCAGCAGCTTGGGCAACCTCCAAGAGACCCAGTACTTC.